Listed below are T cell receptor beta chains from one sample, sequenced in a study of blood T cells in healthy people across ages. TCRdb reanalysed the 5' RACE reads using MiXCR and keeps one entry per CDR3 protein. This table holds 650,000 to 950,000 distinct CDR3 sequences, 40% to 50% found once. Source material: blood. These receptor sequences come from a man between 60 and 70 years old in good health. CDR3s include the opening cysteine and the closing phenylalanine or tryptophan. Fields, in order: D gene, clone size, J gene, V gene, CDR3 length, CDR3 DNA, CDR3 protein. The D gene is left open where the match is weak. Expanded clones are given a class, and other clones once, few, many or no size at all.

>-|-|TRBJ2-7|TRBV7-2|13
TGTGCCAGCAGGAGGACGGCGACCTACGAGCAGTACTTC
CASRRTATYEQYF
>-|-|TRBJ2-7|TRBV7-2|14
TGTGCCAGCAGCGTAGCCCTGGCGGGCAACGAGCAGTACTTC
CASSVALAGNEQYF
>TRBD2|-|TRBJ2-2|TRBV7-2|16
TGTGCCAGCAGCTTAGCGGCGACTAGCGGCCCCGGGGAGCTGTTTTTT
CASSLAATSGPGELFF
>-|-|TRBJ1-1|TRBV12-3/TRBV12-4|13
TGTGCCAGCAGATACCAGGGGAACACTGAAGCTTTCTTT
CASRYQGNTEAFF
>TRBD2|few|TRBJ2-3|TRBV7-2|16
TGTGCCAGCAGCTCAGTAGCGGGGGATAGCACAGATACGCAGTATTTT
CASSSVAGDSTDTQYF
>TRBD1|few|TRBJ1-6|TRBV7-2|15
TGTGCCAGCAGCTCAATGGGGACAGTGGACTCACCCCTCCACTTT
CASSSMGTVDSPLHF
>-|few|TRBJ2-7|TRBV5-1|15
TGCGCCAGCAGCTTGGCAGGGGAAAGGACCTACGAGCAGTACTTC
CASSLAGERTYEQYF
>TRBD2|-|TRBJ2-5|TRBV7-8|15
TGTGCCAGCAGTTTTGGACGAGCGGGGGGGAAGACCCAGTACTTC
CASSFGRAGGKTQYF
>-|few|TRBJ2-3|TRBV6-4|15
TGTGCCAGCAGTTTAGATTGGTCGTCGGGAGATACGCAGTATTTT
CASSLDWSSGDTQYF
>-|-|TRBJ2-7|TRBV18|14
TGTGCCAGCTCACCAGCTTCGAGGGCTGGGGAGCAGTACTTC
CASSPASRAGEQYF
>-|-|TRBJ2-4|TRBV20-1|14
TGCAGTGCTAGAGCTCCCTTAGCCAAAAACATTCAGTACTTC
CSARAPLAKNIQYF
>-|many|TRBJ2-7|TRBV4-1|15
TGCGCCAGCAGCCAAGCTGTAACGTATTCCTACGAGCAGTACTTC
CASSQAVTYSYEQYF
>-|few|TRBJ2-6|TRBV21-1|14
TGTGCCAGCAGCAATCGGGTCGGGGCCAACGTCCTGACTTTC
CASSNRVGANVLTF
>-|few|TRBJ2-7|TRBV7-9|14
TGTGCCAGCAGCCCCCTCGACAGGCGGAACGAGCAGTACTTC
CASSPLDRRNEQYF
>-|-|TRBJ1-2|TRBV29-1|13
TGCAGCGTTGATAATAGGGGTGGCTATGGCTACACCTTC
CSVDNRGGYGYTF
>-|-|TRBJ2-2|TRBV11-3|15
TGTGCCAGCAGCTTGAGCAGGGCAGTCACCGGGGAGCTGTTTTTT
CASSLSRAVTGELFF
>TRBD1|once|TRBJ1-1|TRBV9|16
TGTGCCAGCAGCGTAGTGCCAGGGGGCGCAAACACTGAAGCTTTCTTT
CASSVVPGGANTEAFF
>TRBD2|few|TRBJ2-1|TRBV12-3/TRBV12-4|14
TGTGCCAGCAGACCTAGCGGGGGGGCCAGTGGGCAGTTCTTC
CASRPSGGASGQFF
>TRBD2|few|TRBJ2-3|TRBV7-2|15
TGTGCCAGCACCCAGCGGGGAGGTACAGGAGATACGCAGTATTTT
CASTQRGGTGDTQYF
>-|-|TRBJ2-4|TRBV7-2|15
TGTGCCAGCAGCCTGTTAGAACTAGCCAAAAACATTCAGTACTTC
CASSLLELAKNIQYF
>-|-|TRBJ2-5|TRBV7-9|13
TGTGCCAGCAGCTCCGTTGAGGTCAAGACCCAGTACTTC
CASSSVEVKTQYF
>-|-|TRBJ1-2|TRBV4-3|15
TGCGCCAGCAGCCAAGCGACAGGAGCTAGCTATGGCTACACCTTC
CASSQATGASYGYTF
>-|-|TRBJ2-5|TRBV2|13
TGTGCCTGCAGTGGATTCCGAGGGGAGACCCAGTACTTC
CACSGFRGETQYF
>-|-|TRBJ2-3|TRBV9|13
TGTGCCAGCAGCGTGGCTACCACAGATACGCAGTATTTT
CASSVATTDTQYF
>TRBD2|-|TRBJ2-7|TRBV20-1|14
TGCAGTGCGGAAACTAGCGGGGGTTCCTACGAGCAGTACTTC
CSAETSGGSYEQYF
>-|few|TRBJ2-6|TRBV7-3|15
TGTGCCAGCAGCTTATTGCACTCTGGGGCCAACGTCCTGACTTTC
CASSLLHSGANVLTF
>-|many|TRBJ2-5|TRBV12-3/TRBV12-4|13
TGTGCCAGCAGTTTGGGACACCAAGAGACCCAGTACTTC
CASSLGHQETQYF
>TRBD2|-|TRBJ2-2|TRBV6-6|11
TGTGCCGGCGGGGGTACCGGGGAGCTGTTTTTT
CAGGGTGELFF